The TCR beta chain described here comes from a study of blood T cell repertoires in COVID-19. The wider study: Donors in the United States, Italy and Spain gave samples during acute or convalescent COVID-19. Sources were T cells, B-cell-depleted T cells, or PBMCs; the material itself was cDNA or gDNA.

Assay used: immunoSEQ multiplex PCR; TCRdb lists only in-frame clones, some missing. The top ten clones hold roughly 24% of a sample with some 87,000 clones, approximately 80% of them seen once. V dropped 2 bases and J dropped 3; count of bases not matched to a gene: 6. Germline CDR1 reads SGHRS; CDR2 reads YFSETQ. This CDR3 is 16 amino acids long. Sequencing input: peripheral blood. This TCR came from a human donor in a cohort sampled during active COVID-19. J is TRBJ2-3 and V is TRBV5-1, with 10 positions matching TRBD1. CDR3 DNA sequence: TGCGCCAGCAGCTTAGCCGGGACAGGGGTGACAGATACGCAGTATTTT. It codes for CASSLAGTGVTDTQYF.